The 9 T cell receptor beta chains given below trace back to one sample, sequenced in a study of blood T cell repertoires in COVID-19. Sequencing was performed with immunoSEQ multiplex PCR; in TCRdb, only in-frame clones are kept and a portion is missing. The table includes roughly 240,000 clones, 70% to 90% detected once. Sequencing used peripheral blood. The receptor set was obtained from a woman younger than 45 who had recovered from COVID-19.

This clone appeared a single time. V gene TRBV19 combines with J gene TRBJ2-1; 12 nucleotides match TRBD2. Losses at the gene ends were 6 bases for V and 0 bases for J; bases not matched to a gene: 9. The CDR3 runs to 18 residues. Germline V gene sequence: CDR1 LNHDA, CDR2 SQIVND (reference sequence). CDR3 loop: CASSPTSGGVGSYNEQFF. The CDR3 nucleotides read TGTGCCAGTAGCCCGACTAGCGGGGGTGTTGGCTCCTACAATGAGCAGTTCTTC.

The V gene is TRBV7-2, the J gene TRBJ1-6; D is undetermined. The CDR3 contains 12 residues. The V and J ends lost 3 bases and 6 bases respectively, with 3 bases between them. Germline CDR1 is SGHTA and CDR2 is FQGNSA. The CDR3 coding sequence is TGTGCCAGCAGCTTGCGTAATTCACCCCTCCACTTT. Its translation: CASSLRNSPLHF.

The V and J genes are TRBV5-1 and TRBJ2-7; D is unclear. V was clipped by 1 base and J by 0 bases, with 8 bases between them. CDR1 is SGHRS, CDR2 YFSETQ, per germline. This CDR3 spans 14 amino acids. The CDR3 bases are TGCGCCAGCAGCTTGAATCCTAGCTCCTACGAGCAGTACTTC. Protein: CASSLNPSSYEQYF.

CDR3 region: CASSSGTGWAYGYTF. The DNA for the CDR3 is TGTGCCAGCAGCTCTGGGACAGGGTGGGCCTATGGCTACACCTTC. The chain combines TRBV7-2 with TRBJ1-2; 9 positions match TRBD1. The V gene's germline CDR1 is SGHTA and CDR2 FQGNSA. J lost 4 bases, V lost 4 bases, and 7 bases had no gene match. The CDR3 runs to 15 residues.

This CDR3 reads CASSDPQGSGTDTQYF. CDR3 nucleotide sequence: TGCGCCAGCAGTGACCCACAGGGAAGCGGCACAGATACGCAGTATTTT. J is TRBJ2-3 and V is TRBV10-1; D might be TRBD1 (6 bases). V gave up 3 bases and J gave up 1 base, with 14 bases separating them. The CDR3 spans 16 residues. Germline V gene lookup returns CDR1 WNHNN and CDR2 SYGVQD (reference sequence).

The sample holds a few counts of this clone. The gene calls are TRBV6-2 or TRBV6-3 and TRBJ2-1; TRBD2 matches at 10 bases. Germline CDR1 is MNHEY and CDR2 is SVGEGT. This CDR3 is built from 16 residues. With V trimmed by 5 bases and J by 5 bases, 9 bases remained unmatched. Written as DNA, the CDR3 is TGTGCCAGCAGTCGTATAGGACTAGCGGCCAACAATGAGCAGTTCTTC. Amino acid sequence: CASSRIGLAANNEQFF.

As to this clone: The sample holds other DNA sequences that translate to the same CDR3. The chain employs TRBV18 and TRBJ2-5; 8 nucleotides agree with TRBD1. The CDR3 runs to 15 residues. Germline CDR1 reads KGHSH; CDR2 reads LQKENI. J was trimmed by 2 bases and V by 1 base; bases with no gene match: 3. The DNA of the CDR3 is TGTGCCAGCTCACCACGGACAGGGTTGCAAGAGACCCAGTACTTC. Its translation is CASSPRTGLQETQYF.

This clone has a single count. This chain joins TRBV5-4 and TRBJ1-2; TRBD1 matches at 8 bases. V trimming: 6 bases; J trimming: 2 bases; junction bases outside the gene matches: 9. Germline V gene lookup returns CDR1 SGHNT and CDR2 YYREEE (reference sequence). The CDR3 totals 15 residues. The CDR3 nucleotides are TGTGCCAGCACGTTGGAATGGACAGGGAACTATGGCTACACCTTC. This gives the protein CASTLEWTGNYGYTF.

CDR3 nucleotide sequence: TGTGCCAGCAGCACCACCGGAGCGGGGGGGCCGAGGGATGAGCAGTTCTTC. Protein sequence: CASSTTGAGGPRDEQFF. The rearrangement joins TRBV2 to TRBJ2-1; 10 nucleotides match TRBD2. V shed 6 bases and J 8 bases; nucleotides not matched to a gene: 16. The CDR3 loop spans 17 amino acids. Germline CDR1 SNHLY, CDR2 FYNNEI.